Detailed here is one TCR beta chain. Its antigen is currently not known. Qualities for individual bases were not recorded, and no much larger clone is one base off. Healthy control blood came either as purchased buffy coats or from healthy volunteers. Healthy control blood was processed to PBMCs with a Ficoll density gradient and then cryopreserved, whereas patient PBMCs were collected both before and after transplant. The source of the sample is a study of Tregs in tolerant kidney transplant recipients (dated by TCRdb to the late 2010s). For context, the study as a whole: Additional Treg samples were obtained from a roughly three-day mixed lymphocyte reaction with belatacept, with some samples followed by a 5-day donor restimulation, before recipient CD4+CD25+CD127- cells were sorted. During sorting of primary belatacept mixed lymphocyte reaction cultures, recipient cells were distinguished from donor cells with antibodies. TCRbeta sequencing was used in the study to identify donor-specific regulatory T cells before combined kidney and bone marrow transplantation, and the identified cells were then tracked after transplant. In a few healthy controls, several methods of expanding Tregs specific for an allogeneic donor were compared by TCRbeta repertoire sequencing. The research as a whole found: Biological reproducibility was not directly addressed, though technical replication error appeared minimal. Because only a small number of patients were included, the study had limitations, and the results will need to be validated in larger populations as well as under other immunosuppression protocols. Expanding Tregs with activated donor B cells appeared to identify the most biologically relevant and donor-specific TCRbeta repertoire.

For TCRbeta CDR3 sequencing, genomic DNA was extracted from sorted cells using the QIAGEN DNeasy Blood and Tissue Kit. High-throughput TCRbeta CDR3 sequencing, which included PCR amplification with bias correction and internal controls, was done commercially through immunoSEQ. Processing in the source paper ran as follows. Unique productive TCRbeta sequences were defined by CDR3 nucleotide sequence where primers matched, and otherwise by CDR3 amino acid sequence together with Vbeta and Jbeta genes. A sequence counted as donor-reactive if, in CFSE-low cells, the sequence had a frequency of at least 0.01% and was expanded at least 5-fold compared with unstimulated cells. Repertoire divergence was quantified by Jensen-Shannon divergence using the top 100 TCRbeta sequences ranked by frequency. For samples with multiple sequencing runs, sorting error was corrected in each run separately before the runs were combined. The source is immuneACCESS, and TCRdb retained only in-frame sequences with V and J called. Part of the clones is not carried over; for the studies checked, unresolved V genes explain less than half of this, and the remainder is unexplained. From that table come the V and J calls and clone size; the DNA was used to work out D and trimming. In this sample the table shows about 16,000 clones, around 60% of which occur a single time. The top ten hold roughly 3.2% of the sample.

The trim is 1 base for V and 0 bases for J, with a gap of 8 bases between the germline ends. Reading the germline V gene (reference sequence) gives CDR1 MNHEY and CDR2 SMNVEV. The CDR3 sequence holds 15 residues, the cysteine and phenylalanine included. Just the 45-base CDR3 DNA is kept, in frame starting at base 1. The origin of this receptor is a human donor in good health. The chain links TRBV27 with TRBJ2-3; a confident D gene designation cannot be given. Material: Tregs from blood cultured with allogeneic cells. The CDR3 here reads CASSLLAASTDTQYF. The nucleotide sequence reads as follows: TGTGCCAGCAGTTTATTAGCTGCTAGCACAGATACGCAGTATTTT.